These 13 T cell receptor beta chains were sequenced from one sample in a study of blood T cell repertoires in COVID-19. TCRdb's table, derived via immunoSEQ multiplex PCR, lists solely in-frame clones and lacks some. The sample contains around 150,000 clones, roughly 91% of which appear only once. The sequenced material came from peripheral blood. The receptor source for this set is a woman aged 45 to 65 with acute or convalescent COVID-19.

CDR3 in amino acids: CATAKGGSGGNTIYF. In DNA, the CDR3 is TGTGCCACCGCTAAGGGAGGGTCAGGTGGAAACACCATATATTTT. The chain recombines TRBV24-1 with TRBJ1-3; D gene unclear. Deletions cut 9 bases from V and 3 bases from J, with 17 bases between. Germline CDR1 is KGHDR and CDR2 is SFDVKD. The CDR3 loop spans 15 amino acids.

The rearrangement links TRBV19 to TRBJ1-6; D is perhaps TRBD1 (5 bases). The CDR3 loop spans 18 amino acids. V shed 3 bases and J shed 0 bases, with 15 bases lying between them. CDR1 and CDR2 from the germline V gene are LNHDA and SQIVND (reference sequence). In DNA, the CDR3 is TGTGCCAGTAGTATGCAGGACACCCAAAGCTCCTATAATTCACCCCTCCACTTT. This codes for CASSMQDTQSSYNSPLHF.

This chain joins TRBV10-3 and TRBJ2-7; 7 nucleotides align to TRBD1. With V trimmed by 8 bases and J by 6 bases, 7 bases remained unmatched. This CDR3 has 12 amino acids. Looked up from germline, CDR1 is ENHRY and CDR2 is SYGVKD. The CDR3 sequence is CAIGTVFTEQYF. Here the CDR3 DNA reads TGTGCCATCGGGACAGTTTTTACCGAGCAGTACTTC.

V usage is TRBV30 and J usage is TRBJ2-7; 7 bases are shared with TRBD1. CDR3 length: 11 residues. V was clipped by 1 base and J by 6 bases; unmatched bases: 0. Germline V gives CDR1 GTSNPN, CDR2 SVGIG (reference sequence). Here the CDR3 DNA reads TGTGCCTGGAGTGAGGGGGCCGAGCAGTACTTC. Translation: CAWSEGAEQYF. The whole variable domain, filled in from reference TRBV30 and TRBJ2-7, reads SQTIHQWPATLVQPVGSPLSLECTVEGTSNPNLYWYRQAAGRGLQLLFYSVGIGQISSEVPQNLSASRPQDRQFILSSKKLLLSDSGFYLCAWSEGAEQYFGPGTRLTVT.

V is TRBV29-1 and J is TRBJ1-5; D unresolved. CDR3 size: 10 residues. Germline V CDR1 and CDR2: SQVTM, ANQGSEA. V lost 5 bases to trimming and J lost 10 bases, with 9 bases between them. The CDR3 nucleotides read TGCAGCGTTCCCGTTAAACCCCAGCATTTT. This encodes CSVPVKPQHF. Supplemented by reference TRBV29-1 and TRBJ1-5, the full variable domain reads SAVISQKPSRDICQRGTSLTIQCQVDSQVTMMFWYRQQPGQSLTLIATANQGSEATYESGFVIDKFPISRPNLTFSTLTVSNMSPEDSSIYLCSVPVKPQHFGDGTRLSIL.

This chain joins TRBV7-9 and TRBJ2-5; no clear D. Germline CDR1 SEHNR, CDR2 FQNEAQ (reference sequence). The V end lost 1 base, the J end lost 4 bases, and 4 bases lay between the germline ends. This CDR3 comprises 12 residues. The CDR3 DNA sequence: TGTGCCAGCAGCTTAGACTTAGAGACCCAGTACTTC. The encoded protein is CASSLDLETQYF.

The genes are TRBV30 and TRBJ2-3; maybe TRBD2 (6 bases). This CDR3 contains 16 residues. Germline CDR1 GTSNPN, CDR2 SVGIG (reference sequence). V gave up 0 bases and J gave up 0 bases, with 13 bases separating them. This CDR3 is CAWSVQRGISTDTQYF. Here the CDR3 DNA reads TGTGCCTGGAGTGTACAACGGGGGATTAGCACAGATACGCAGTATTTT.

The CDR3 spells CASSAGTGVYNEQFF. The CDR3, as DNA: TGTGCCAGCAGCGCCGGGACAGGGGTCTACAATGAGCAGTTCTTC. The chain joins TRBV7-3 to TRBJ2-1; 10 bases match TRBD1. J was trimmed by 3 bases and V by 5 bases; bases with no gene match: 4. The CDR3 runs to 15 residues. CDR1 and CDR2 (germline): SGHTA, FQGTGA.

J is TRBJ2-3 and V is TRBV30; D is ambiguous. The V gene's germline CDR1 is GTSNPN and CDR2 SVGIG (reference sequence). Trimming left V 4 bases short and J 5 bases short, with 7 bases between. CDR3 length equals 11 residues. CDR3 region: CAWKLRDTQYF. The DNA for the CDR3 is TGTGCCTGGAAGTTGAGAGATACGCAGTATTTT.

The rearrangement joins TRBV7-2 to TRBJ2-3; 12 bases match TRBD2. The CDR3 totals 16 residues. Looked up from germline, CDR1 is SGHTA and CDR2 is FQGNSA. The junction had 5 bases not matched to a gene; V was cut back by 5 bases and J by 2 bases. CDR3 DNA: TGTGCCAGCAGCACATGGACTAGCGGGAACACAGATACGCAGTATTTT. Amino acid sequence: CASSTWTSGNTDTQYF.

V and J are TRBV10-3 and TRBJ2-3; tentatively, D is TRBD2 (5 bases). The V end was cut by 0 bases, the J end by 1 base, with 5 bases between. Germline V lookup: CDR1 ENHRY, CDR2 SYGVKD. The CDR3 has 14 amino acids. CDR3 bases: TGTGCCATCAGTGAGTCTAGCGGCACAGATACGCAGTATTTT. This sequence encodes CAISESSGTDTQYF.

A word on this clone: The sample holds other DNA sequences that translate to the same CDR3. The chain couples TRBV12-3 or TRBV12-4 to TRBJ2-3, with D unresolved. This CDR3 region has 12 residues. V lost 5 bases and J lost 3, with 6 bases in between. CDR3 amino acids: CASSPSTDTQYF. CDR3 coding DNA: TGTGCCAGCAGTCCGAGTACAGATACGCAGTATTTT.

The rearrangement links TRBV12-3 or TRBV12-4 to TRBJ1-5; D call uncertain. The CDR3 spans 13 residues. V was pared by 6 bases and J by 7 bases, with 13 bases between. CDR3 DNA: TGTGCCAGCAGCCTTGGAGGTTACCAGCCCCAGCATTTT. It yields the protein CASSLGGYQPQHF.